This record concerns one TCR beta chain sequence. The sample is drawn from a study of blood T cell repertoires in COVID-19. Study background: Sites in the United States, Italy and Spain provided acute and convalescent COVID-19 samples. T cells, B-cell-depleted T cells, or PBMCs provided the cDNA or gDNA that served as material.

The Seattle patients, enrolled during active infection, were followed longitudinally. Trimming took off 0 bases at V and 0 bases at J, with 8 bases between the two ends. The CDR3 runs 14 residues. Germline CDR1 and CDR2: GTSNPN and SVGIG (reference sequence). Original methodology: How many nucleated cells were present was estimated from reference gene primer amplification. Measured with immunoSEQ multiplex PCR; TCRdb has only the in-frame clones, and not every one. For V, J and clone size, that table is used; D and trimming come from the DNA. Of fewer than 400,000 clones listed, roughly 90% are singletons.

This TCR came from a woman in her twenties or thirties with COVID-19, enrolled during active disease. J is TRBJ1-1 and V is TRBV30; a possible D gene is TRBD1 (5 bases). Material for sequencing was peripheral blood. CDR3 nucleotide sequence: TGTGCCTGGAGTGTACTGGGGCTGAACACTGAAGCTTTCTTT. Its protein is CAWSVLGLNTEAFF.